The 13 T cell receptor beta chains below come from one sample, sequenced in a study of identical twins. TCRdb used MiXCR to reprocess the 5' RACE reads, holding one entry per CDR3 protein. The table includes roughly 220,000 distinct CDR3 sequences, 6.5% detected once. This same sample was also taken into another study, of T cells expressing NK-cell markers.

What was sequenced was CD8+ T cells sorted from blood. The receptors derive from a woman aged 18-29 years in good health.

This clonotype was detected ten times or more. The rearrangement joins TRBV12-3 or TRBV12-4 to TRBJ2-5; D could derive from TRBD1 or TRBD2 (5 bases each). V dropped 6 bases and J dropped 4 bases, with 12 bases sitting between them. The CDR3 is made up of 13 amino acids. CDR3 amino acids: CASSPTRGETQYF. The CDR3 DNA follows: TGTGCCAGCAGCCCCACGAGGGGAGAGACCCAGTACTTC.

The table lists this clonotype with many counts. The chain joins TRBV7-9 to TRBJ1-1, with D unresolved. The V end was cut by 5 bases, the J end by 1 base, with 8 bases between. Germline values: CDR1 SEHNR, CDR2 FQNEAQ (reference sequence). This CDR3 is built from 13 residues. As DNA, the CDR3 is TGTGCCAGCAGCCACGAGGGGAACACTGAAGCTTTCTTT. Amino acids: CASSHEGNTEAFF.

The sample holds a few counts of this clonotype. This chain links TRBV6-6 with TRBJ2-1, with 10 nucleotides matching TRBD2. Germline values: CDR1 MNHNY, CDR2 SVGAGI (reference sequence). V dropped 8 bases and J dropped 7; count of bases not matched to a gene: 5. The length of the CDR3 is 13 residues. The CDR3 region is CASGGTSANEQFF. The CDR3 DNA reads TGTGCCAGCGGCGGGACTAGCGCGAATGAGCAGTTCTTC.

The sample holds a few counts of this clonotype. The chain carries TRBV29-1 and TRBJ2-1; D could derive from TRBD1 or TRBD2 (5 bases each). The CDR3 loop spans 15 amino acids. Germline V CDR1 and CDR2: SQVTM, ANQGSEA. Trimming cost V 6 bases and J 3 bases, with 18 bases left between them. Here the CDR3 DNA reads TGCAGCGTGTCAGGCGCTCGGGGCCTCTACAATGAGCAGTTCTTC. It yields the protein CSVSGARGLYNEQFF.

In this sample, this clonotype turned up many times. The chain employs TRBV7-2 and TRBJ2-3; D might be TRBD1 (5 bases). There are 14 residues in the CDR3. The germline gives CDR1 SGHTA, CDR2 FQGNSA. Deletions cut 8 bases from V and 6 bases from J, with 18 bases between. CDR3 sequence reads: CASQGSLTRDTQYF. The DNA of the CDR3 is TGTGCCAGCCAGGGTAGCTTGACGAGGGATACGCAGTATTTT. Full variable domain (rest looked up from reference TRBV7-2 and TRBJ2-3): GAGVSQSPSNKVTEKGKDVELRCDPISGHTALYWYRQSLGQGLEFLIYFQGNSAPDKSGLPSDRFSAERTGGSVSTLTIQRTQQEDSAVYLCASQGSLTRDTQYFGPGTRLTVL.

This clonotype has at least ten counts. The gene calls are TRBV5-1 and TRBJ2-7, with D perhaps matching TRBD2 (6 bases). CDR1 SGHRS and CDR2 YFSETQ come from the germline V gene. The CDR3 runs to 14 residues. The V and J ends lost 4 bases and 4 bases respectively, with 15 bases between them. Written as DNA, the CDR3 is TGCGCCAGCAGCCCCCTGGGGGGTCCTTACGAGCAGTACTTC. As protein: CASSPLGGPYEQYF.

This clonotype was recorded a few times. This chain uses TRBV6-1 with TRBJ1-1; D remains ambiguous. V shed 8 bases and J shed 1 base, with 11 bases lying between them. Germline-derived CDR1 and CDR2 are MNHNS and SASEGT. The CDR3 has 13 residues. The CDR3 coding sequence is TGTGCCAGCTCGAGGGTCCCGAACACTGAAGCTTTCTTT. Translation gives CASSRVPNTEAFF.

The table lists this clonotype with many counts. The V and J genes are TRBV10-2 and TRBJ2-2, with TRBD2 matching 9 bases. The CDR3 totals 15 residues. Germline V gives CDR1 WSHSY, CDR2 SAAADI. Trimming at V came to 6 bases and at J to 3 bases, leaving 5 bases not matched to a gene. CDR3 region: CASRVAGDYTGELFF. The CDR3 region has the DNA TGCGCCAGCAGGGTAGCGGGAGACTACACCGGGGAGCTGTTTTTT.

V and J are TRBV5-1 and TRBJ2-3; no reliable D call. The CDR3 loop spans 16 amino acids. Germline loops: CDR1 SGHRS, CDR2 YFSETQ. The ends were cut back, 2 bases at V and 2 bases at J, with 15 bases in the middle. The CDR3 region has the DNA TGCGCCAGCAGCTTCATAAGGTGGCAGGACACAGATACGCAGTATTTT. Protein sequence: CASSFIRWQDTDTQYF.

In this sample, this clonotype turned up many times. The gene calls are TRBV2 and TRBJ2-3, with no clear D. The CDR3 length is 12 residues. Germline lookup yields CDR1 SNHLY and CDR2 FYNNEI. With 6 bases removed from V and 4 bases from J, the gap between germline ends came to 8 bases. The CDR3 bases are TGTGCCAGCAGAGGCATGGCAGATACGCAGTATTTT. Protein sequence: CASRGMADTQYF. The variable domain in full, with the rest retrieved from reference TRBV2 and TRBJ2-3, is EPEVTQTPSHQVTQMGQEVILRCVPISNHLYFYWYRQILGQKVEFLVSFYNNEISEKSEIFDDQFSVERPDGSNFTLKIRSTKLEDSAMYFCASRGMADTQYFGPGTRLTVL.

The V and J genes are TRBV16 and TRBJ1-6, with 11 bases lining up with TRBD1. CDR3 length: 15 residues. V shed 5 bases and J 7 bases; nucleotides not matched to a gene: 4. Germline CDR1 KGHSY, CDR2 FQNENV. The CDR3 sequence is CASSWGQGVNSPLHF. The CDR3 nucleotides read TGTGCCAGCAGCTGGGGACAGGGGGTAAATTCACCCCTCCACTTT.

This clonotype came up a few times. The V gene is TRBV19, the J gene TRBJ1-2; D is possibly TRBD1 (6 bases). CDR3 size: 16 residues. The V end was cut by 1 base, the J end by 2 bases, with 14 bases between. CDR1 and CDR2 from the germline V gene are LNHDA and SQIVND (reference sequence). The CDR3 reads CASSIVSADRNYGYTF. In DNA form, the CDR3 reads TGTGCCAGTAGTATAGTTTCGGCGGACAGAAACTATGGCTACACCTTC.

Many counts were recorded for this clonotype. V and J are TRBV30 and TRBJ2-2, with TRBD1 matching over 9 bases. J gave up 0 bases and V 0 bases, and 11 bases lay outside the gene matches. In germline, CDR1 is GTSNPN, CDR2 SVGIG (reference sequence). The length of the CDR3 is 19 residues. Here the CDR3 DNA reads TGTGCCTGGAGTGTACTAATCACAGGGGGCGCACCGAACACCGGGGAGCTGTTTTTT. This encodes CAWSVLITGGAPNTGELFF.